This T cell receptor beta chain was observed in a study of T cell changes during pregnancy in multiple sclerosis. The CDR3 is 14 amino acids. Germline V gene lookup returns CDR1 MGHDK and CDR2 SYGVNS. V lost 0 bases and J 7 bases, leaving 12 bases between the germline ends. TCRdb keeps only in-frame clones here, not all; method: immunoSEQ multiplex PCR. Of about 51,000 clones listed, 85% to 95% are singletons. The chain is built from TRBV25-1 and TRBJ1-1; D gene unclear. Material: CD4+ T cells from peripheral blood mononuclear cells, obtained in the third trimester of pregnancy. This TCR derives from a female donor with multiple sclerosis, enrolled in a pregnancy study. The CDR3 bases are TGTGCCAGCAGTGAATACCGAAGGGAGAGTGAAGCTTTCTTT. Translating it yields CASSEYRRESEAFF.